Presented here are 13 T cell receptor beta chains from one specimen sequenced in a study of T cell clonality in common variable immunodeficiency. Study observations and caveats: Reportedly, TCR beta sequences from common variable immunodeficiency showed fewer deletions and N-nucleotide insertions.

The assay was immunoSEQ multiplex PCR, and TCRdb's table has in-frame clones only and misses some. The profile covers around 16,000 clones, none occurring a single time. Their specific antigens are unknown. Sequenced: peripheral blood mononuclear cells. The receptor set was obtained from a human donor with common variable immunodeficiency.

This clone appeared many times. The CDR3 is cut off 3 residues early in the read; its end comes from the germline J gene. The J gene is TRBJ1-4, the V gene TRBV7-9; 7 bases align to TRBD1. The V and J ends lost 5 bases and 5 bases, in that order; junction bases with no gene match: 8. Per the germline V gene, CDR1 is SEHNR and CDR2 is FQNEAQ (reference sequence). This CDR3 has 15 amino acids. Incomplete CDR3 DNA: TGTGCCAGCAGCCCTCCGGGACAGCTAAATGAAAAA. Its translation: CASSPPGQLNEK. The entire CDR3 is CASSPPGQLNEKLFF. The full variable domain, its missing parts supplied by reference TRBV7-9 and TRBJ1-4, is DTGVSQNPRHKITKRGQNVTFRCDPISEHNRLYWYRQTLGQGPEFLTYFQNEAQLEKSRLLSDRFSAERPKGSFSTLEIQRTEQGDSAMYLCASSPPGQLNEKLFFGSGTQLSVL.

The sample holds a few counts of this clone. The read terminates 3 residues before the CDR3 end, so the remaining end is supplied by the germline J gene. The chain combines TRBV7-8 with TRBJ1-1; weak D call: TRBD1 (5 bases). The germline V gene has CDR1 SGHVS and CDR2 FQNEAQ. V was trimmed by 2 bases and J by 3 bases, leaving 7 bases between them. The CDR3 is made up of 13 amino acids. Incomplete CDR3 DNA: TGTGCCAGCAGCTTACCACAGGACACTGAA. It codes for CASSLPQDTE. The complete CDR3 reads CASSLPQDTEAFF. The complete variable domain, with remaining parts taken from reference TRBV7-8 and TRBJ1-1, reads GAGVSQSPRYKVAKRGQDVALRCDPISGHVSLFWYQQALGQGPEFLTYFQNEAQLDKSGLPSDRFFAERPEGSVSTLKIQRTQQEDSAVYLCASSLPQDTEAFFGQGTRLTVV.

This clone has at least ten counts. The read is 3 residues too short to cover the CDR3 end, so that end is filled in from the germline J gene. V is TRBV7-9 and J is TRBJ2-3, with D maybe TRBD2 (6 bases). V was cut by 4 bases and J by 6 bases, with 11 bases left in between. There are 13 residues in the CDR3. Germline V gene data show CDR1 as SEHNR and CDR2 as FQNEAQ (reference sequence). CDR3 loop: CASSYGGVDTQYF. CDR3 DNA (partial): TGTGCCAGCAGCTACGGAGGGGTGGATACG.

This clone was found a few times. The sequenced fragment ends 3 residues before the CDR3 boundary, so the rest is inferred from the germline J gene. V gene TRBV6-2 or TRBV6-3 combines with J gene TRBJ2-1; TRBD2 agrees at 7 bases. Losses at the gene ends were 8 bases for V and 6 bases for J; bases not matched to a gene: 13. The CDR3 loop spans 15 amino acids. The V gene's germline CDR1 is MNHEY and CDR2 SVGEGT. The DNA read from the CDR3 is TGTGCCAGCCGATTAGCGGGCGCGGTAAGCAATGAG. Its translation is CASRLAGAVSNE. The whole CDR3 reads CASRLAGAVSNEQFF.

This clone was seen only a few times. The DNA ends 3 residues before the CDR3 does, and the rest of the CDR3 is filled in from the germline J gene. The J gene is TRBJ2-2, the V gene TRBV23-1; D is ambiguous. Being an ORF, TRBV23-1 has a function that is uncertain. This CDR3 contains 15 residues. With 0 bases removed from V and 7 bases from J, the gap between germline ends came to 12 bases. The CDR3 protein is CASSQSCRAHGELFF. The CDR3 DNA, read in part, is TGCGCCAGCAGTCAATCGTGTAGGGCCCACGGGGAG.

This clone was counted between two and nine times. Coverage ceases 3 residues before the CDR3 finishes, and the germline J gene fills in the end. The chain uses TRBV6-1 and TRBJ2-7; TRBD2 matches at 9 bases. CDR3 length: 16 residues. Germline V gives CDR1 MNHNS, CDR2 SASEGT. Germline trimming cut 0 bases from V and 3 bases from J; bases unmatched to any gene: 6. The CDR3 region is CASSEALAGVFYEQYF. CDR3 DNA (partial): TGTGCCAGCAGTGAAGCGTTAGCGGGAGTCTTCTACGAG.

Note on this clone: The CDR3 extends 3 residues past the end of the read, so its final part is completed from the germline J gene. The chain combines TRBV19 with TRBJ1-2; possibly TRBD1 for D (5 bases). The CDR3 extends over 13 amino acids. Trimming removed 3 bases from V and 2 bases from J, with 7 bases in between. The germline V gene has CDR1 LNHDA and CDR2 SQIVND (reference sequence). CDR3 DNA, as far as it was read: TGTGCCAGTAGTATCAGGGTGAACTATGGC. It codes for CASSIRVNYG. The entire CDR3 sequence reads CASSIRVNYGYTF.

In its sample, this clone was seen a few times. Coverage ceases 3 residues before the CDR3 finishes, and the germline J gene fills in the end. The chain is built from TRBV6-2 or TRBV6-3 and TRBJ1-4, with D tentatively TRBD1 (6 bases). The CDR3 is 12 amino acids. Germline V CDR1 and CDR2: MNHEY, SVGEGT. Between the trimmed V and J ends, which lost 8 bases and 3 bases, there was a span of 7 bases. Incomplete CDR3 DNA: TGTGCCAGCCGGACAGCTAATGAAAAA. Encoded protein: CASRTANEK. The whole CDR3 is CASRTANEKLFF.

This clone showed up many times. The CDR3 end lies 3 residues beyond the end of the read and is filled in from the germline J gene. The gene calls are TRBV19 and TRBJ1-5, with TRBD1 identical over 8 bases. Germline loops: CDR1 LNHDA, CDR2 SQIVND (reference sequence). This CDR3 is 14 amino acids long. Trimming at V came to 4 bases and at J to 8 bases, leaving 7 bases not matched to a gene. The part of the CDR3 DNA that was read is TGTGCCAGTAGTACCTGGACAGGGAAGGAGCCC. It is translated as CASSTWTGKEP. The whole CDR3 is CASSTWTGKEPQHF. The entire variable domain, with the rest obtained from reference TRBV19 and TRBJ1-5, is as follows: DGGITQSPKYLFRKEGQNVTLSCEQNLNHDAMYWYRQDPGQGLRLIYYSQIVNDFQKGDIAEGYSVSREKKESFPLTVTSAQKNPTAFYLCASSTWTGKEPQHFGDGTRLSIL.

Concerning this clone itself: The CDR3 extends 3 residues past the end of the read, so its final part is completed from the germline J gene. The gene calls are TRBV18 and TRBJ2-7, with D possibly being TRBD1 (6 bases). The V gene's germline CDR1 is KGHSH and CDR2 LQKENI. Trimming took 1 base from V and 2 from J, leaving 18 bases between them. This CDR3 has 17 amino acids. This chain's CDR3 is CASSPLIDRHLPYEQYF. The DNA read from the CDR3 is TGTGCCAGCTCACCACTAATAGACAGGCATCTACCCTACGAG.

Concerning this clone itself: With the read ending 3 residues before the CDR3 end, the germline J gene is used to fill in that end. The rearrangement uses TRBV18 and TRBJ2-2; the D is unclear. Trimming pared 6 bases from V and 3 bases from J, leaving 11 bases between. Germline CDR1 and CDR2: KGHSH and LQKENI. This CDR3 contains 14 residues. CDR3 DNA, as far as it was read: TGTGCCAGCTCTGCCAAATCGGACACCGGGGAG. This codes for CASSAKSDTGE. Given in full, the CDR3 is CASSAKSDTGELFF. Full variable domain (rest looked up from reference TRBV18 and TRBJ2-2): NAGVMQNPRHLVRRRGQEARLRCSPMKGHSHVYWYRQLPEEGLKFMVYLQKENIIDESGMPKERFSAEFPKEGPSILRIQQVVRGDSAAYFCASSAKSDTGELFFGEGSRLTVL.

Notes on this clone: The read comes to an end 3 residues before the CDR3 does, leaving the germline J gene to fill in the end. The rearrangement joins TRBV11-3 to TRBJ2-1, with D unresolved. Germline assignment: CDR1 SGHNT and CDR2 YENEEA. Trimming shortened V by 5 bases and J by 4 bases, and 15 bases separated the two germline ends. CDR3 size: 15 residues. Here the CDR3 reads CASSAGLGAYNEQFF. The sequenced CDR3 bases are TGTGCCAGCAGCGCCGGGTTAGGCGCGTACAATGAG.

The sample holds a few counts of this clone. The sequence runs out 3 residues before the end of the CDR3; the remainder is reconstructed from the germline J gene. The sample holds other DNA sequences that translate to the same CDR3. This rearrangement joins TRBV2 to TRBJ1-5; D gene unclear. Germline CDR1 is SNHLY and CDR2 is FYNNEI. Trimming stripped 2 bases from V and 4 bases from J, with 3 bases between. CDR3 length equals 12 residues. The CDR3 sequence is CASSEPNQPQHF. The DNA read from the CDR3 is TGTGCCAGCAGTGAACCTAATCAGCCC.